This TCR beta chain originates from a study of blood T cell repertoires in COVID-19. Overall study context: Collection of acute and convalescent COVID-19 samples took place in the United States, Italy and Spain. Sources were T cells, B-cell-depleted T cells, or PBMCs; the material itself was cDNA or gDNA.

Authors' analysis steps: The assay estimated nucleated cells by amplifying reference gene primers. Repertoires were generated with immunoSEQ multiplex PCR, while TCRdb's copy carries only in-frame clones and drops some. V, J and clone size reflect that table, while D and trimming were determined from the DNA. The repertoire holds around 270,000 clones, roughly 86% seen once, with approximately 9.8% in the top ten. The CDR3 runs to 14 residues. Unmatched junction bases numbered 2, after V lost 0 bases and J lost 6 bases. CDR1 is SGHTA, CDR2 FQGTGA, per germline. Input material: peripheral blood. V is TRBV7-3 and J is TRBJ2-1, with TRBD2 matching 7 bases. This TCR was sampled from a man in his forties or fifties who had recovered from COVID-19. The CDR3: CASSLTGGSNEQFF. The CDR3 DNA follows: TGTGCCAGCAGCTTAACGGGAGGGAGCAATGAGCAGTTCTTC. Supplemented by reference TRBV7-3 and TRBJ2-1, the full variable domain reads GAGVSQTPSNKVTEKGKYVELRCDPISGHTALYWYRQSLGQGPEFLIYFQGTGAADDSGLPNDRFFAVRPEGSVSTLKIQRTERGDSAVYLCASSLTGGSNEQFFGPGTRLTVL.